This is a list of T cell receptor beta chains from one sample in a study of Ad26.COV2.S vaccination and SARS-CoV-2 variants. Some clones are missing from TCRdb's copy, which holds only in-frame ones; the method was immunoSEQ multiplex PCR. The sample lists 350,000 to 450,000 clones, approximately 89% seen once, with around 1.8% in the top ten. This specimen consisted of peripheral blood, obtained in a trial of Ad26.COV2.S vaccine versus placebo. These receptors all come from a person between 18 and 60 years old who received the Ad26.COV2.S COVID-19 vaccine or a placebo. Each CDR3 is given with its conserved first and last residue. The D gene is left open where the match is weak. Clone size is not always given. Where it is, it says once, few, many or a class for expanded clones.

DNA: TGCAGCGGACAGCACTCCTACGAGCAGTACTTC
CDR3: CSGQHSYEQYF
J: TRBJ2-7
D: .
V: TRBV29-1
size: few

DNA: TGTGCCAGCAGTCCCTTAGTGGGACCCTACGAGCAGTACTTC
CDR3: CASSPLVGPYEQYF
J: TRBJ2-7
D: .
V: TRBV6-2/TRBV6-3
size: .

DNA: TGTGCTAGTGGTTCAAAACCGGGCGGGAGTGAGACCCAGTACTTC
CDR3: CASGSKPGGSETQYF
J: TRBJ2-5
D: TRBD2
V: TRBV12-5
size: .

DNA: TGTGCCAGCAGCAGAAAGGAGACCCAGTACTTC
CDR3: CASSRKETQYF
J: TRBJ2-5
D: .
V: TRBV11-1
size: .

DNA: TGTGCCAGCAGTGAATTGGCCCCCACAGATACGCAGTATTTT
CDR3: CASSELAPTDTQYF
J: TRBJ2-3
D: .
V: TRBV2
size: .

DNA: TGTGCCAGCAGCGTTAGCGCGGAGCAGTTCTTC
CDR3: CASSVSAEQFF
J: TRBJ2-1
D: .
V: TRBV5-6
size: .

DNA: TGCAGCGCTGTAGCGGGAGCGACGAATACGCAGTATTTT
CDR3: CSAVAGATNTQYF
J: TRBJ2-3
D: TRBD2
V: TRBV29-1
size: .

DNA: TGCGCCAGCAGCTTATCCGGCGGGGAACTCAATGAGCAGTTCTTC
CDR3: CASSLSGGELNEQFF
J: TRBJ2-1
D: .
V: TRBV5-1
size: .

DNA: TGTGCCAGCAGCTTGATTAGCTCCTACGAGCAGTACTTC
CDR3: CASSLISSYEQYF
J: TRBJ2-7
D: .
V: TRBV11-3
size: .

DNA: TGTGCCAGCAGTTTAACGACTGGGTATGAGCAGTTCTTC
CDR3: CASSLTTGYEQFF
J: TRBJ2-1
D: .
V: TRBV12-3/TRBV12-4
size: .

DNA: TGTGCCAGCAGCCCTGCTGGGACAGAGAATGAAAAACTGTTTTTT
CDR3: CASSPAGTENEKLFF
J: TRBJ1-4
D: TRBD1
V: TRBV7-9
size: .

DNA: TGTGCCAGCAGCTTAGCGACAGCCTACGAGCAGTACTTC
CDR3: CASSLATAYEQYF
J: TRBJ2-7
D: .
V: TRBV7-8
size: .

DNA: TGTGCCAGCAGCCCCGGGACTAGCGGGATAGGGTACGAGCAGTACTTC
CDR3: CASSPGTSGIGYEQYF
J: TRBJ2-7
D: TRBD2
V: TRBV9
size: .

DNA: TGTGCCAGTAGTAGAGGGGCCCCGATAGCGGGAGGCTACGAGCAGTACTTC
CDR3: CASSRGAPIAGGYEQYF
J: TRBJ2-7
D: TRBD2
V: TRBV19
size: once

DNA: TGTGCCAGCAGCTCGCCTATAGCGGGTTGGGGGGATACGCAGTATTTT
CDR3: CASSSPIAGWGDTQYF
J: TRBJ2-3
D: TRBD2
V: TRBV7-8
size: .

DNA: TGCAGTGCAAGTTCGGGACAGGGGGCAAGCTATGGCTACACCTTC
CDR3: CSASSGQGASYGYTF
J: TRBJ1-2
D: TRBD1
V: TRBV20-1
size: .

DNA: TGTGCCAGCAGCGGGAGTGGCACCGGGGAGCTGTTTTTT
CDR3: CASSGSGTGELFF
J: TRBJ2-2
D: .
V: TRBV6-4
size: .

DNA: TGTGCCAGCACCCCCCTCAGCGGGAGCTCCTACGAGCAGTACTTC
CDR3: CASTPLSGSSYEQYF
J: TRBJ2-7
D: .
V: TRBV21-1
size: .

DNA: TGTGCCAGCAGCTTTACAATTGGGGACTACGAGCAGTACTTC
CDR3: CASSFTIGDYEQYF
J: TRBJ2-7
D: .
V: TRBV7-2
size: .

DNA: TGTGCCAGCAGAGCTAAAAACACCGGGGAGCTGTTTTTT
CDR3: CASRAKNTGELFF
J: TRBJ2-2
D: .
V: TRBV6-4
size: once